This T cell receptor beta chain was identified during a study of blood T cell repertoires in COVID-19. Study details: The analysed material was cDNA or gDNA that came from T cells, B-cell-depleted T cells, or PBMCs.

The repertoire was sequenced with immunoSEQ multiplex PCR; TCRdb's copy has only in-frame clones and lacks some. The sample consists of approximately 300,000 clones, approximately 84% of them appearing once. For recovered donors of Cohort 3, there were two negative PCRs, clearance, or symptom resolution. Germline values: CDR1 SQVTM, CDR2 ANQGSEA. Trimming cost V 6 bases and J 4 bases; bases outside gene matches: 2. The CDR3 is made up of 12 amino acids. With respect to this clone: Additional DNA sequences in this sample encode the identical CDR3.

Input material: PBMCs or T cells enriched from blood (not recorded which). The receptor comes from a woman younger than 30 who had recovered from COVID-19. J is TRBJ1-2 and V is TRBV29-1; 10 positions agree with TRBD1. The CDR3 protein is CSVGQGGYGYTF. In DNA, the CDR3 is TGCAGCGTCGGACAGGGGGGCTATGGCTACACCTTC.